Only one count was recorded for the clone carrying this T cell receptor beta chain. Its antigen is unidentified. Germline assignment: CDR1 MNHEY and CDR2 SMNVEV (reference sequence). The CDR3 has 17 residues. V shed 10 bases and J 1 base; nucleotides not matched to a gene: 8. The source of the sample is a study of cytomegalovirus exposure and HLA in healthy donors. Researchers ran the PCR with 60 Vbeta and 13 Jbeta primers. Per the original data handling: Later, about 80 million unique TCR beta chains were counted in an analysis, and about 10 million of them were shared. Generated by immunoSEQ multiplex PCR, the TCRdb table keeps only in-frame clones and is missing some. The V and J calls and clone size are taken from that table; D and trimming were inferred from the DNA. The sample contains approximately 170,000 clones, roughly four fifths of which appear only once. Whole-study findings and limits: Data from an earlier analysis indicated that most TCR beta V segments were productive either about 87% or about 30% of the time.

The sequence was obtained from a man in his fifties in good health and CMV-seropositive. The V call is TRBV27, the J call TRBJ2-2, with 14 bases identical to TRBD2. The sequenced material came from PBMCs. The CDR3 sequence is CATKTSGGAGNTGELFF. DNA of the CDR3: TGTGCCACCAAGACTAGCGGGGGGGCTGGGAACACCGGGGAGCTGTTTTTT.